Below are 6 T cell receptor beta chains sequenced from a single sample in a study of shared clonotypes between healthy human individuals. The repertoire was sequenced with immunoSEQ multiplex PCR; TCRdb's copy has only in-frame clones and lacks some. The table records about 1 million clones, around 78% of them present only once. The sequencing input was memory CD4+ T cells from PBMCs. The subset: CD45RA-negative fraction. The source is a man aged 18-30 years in good health. Some clones in this sample may be carry-over from other donors' samples.

The chain carries TRBV28 and TRBJ2-5; TRBD1 agrees at 8 bases. V lost 3 bases, J lost 4 bases, and 10 bases stayed unmatched. From germline, CDR1 is MDHEN and CDR2 SYDVKM. CDR3 length equals 16 residues. CDR3 in amino acids: CASSFGSGQGRETQYF. CDR3 coding DNA: TGTGCCAGCAGTTTCGGAAGCGGACAGGGACGAGAGACCCAGTACTTC.

Worth noting for this clone: Other DNA sequences in this specimen translate into the identical CDR3. The chain is built from TRBV6-1 and TRBJ1-2; D remains unclear. The V gene's germline CDR1 is MNHNS and CDR2 SASEGT. This CDR3 comprises 12 residues. The V gene lost 1 base and the J gene lost 4 bases, with 4 bases spanning the gap. The DNA of the CDR3 is TGTGCCAGCAGTGAAGGGCCCTATGGCTACACCTTC. It translates to CASSEGPYGYTF.

Concerning this clone: Other DNA sequences within the sample encode an identical CDR3. This chain uses TRBV7-2 with TRBJ2-7, with 15 bases lining up with TRBD2. Germline V gene sequence: CDR1 SGHTA, CDR2 FQGNSA. J gave up 0 bases and V 3 bases, and 6 bases lay outside the gene matches. This CDR3 region has 18 residues. The chain's CDR3 is CASSLVGLAGGYSYEQYF. The CDR3 DNA sequence: TGTGCCAGCAGCTTGGTGGGACTAGCGGGAGGTTACTCCTACGAGCAGTACTTC.

This clone was detected only once. V usage is TRBV5-6 and J usage is TRBJ1-2, with TRBD1 matching over 12 bases. After removal of 4 bases from V and 8 bases from J, the junction contained 12 bases not matched to a gene. Germline V gene sequence: CDR1 SGHDT, CDR2 YYEEEE. The CDR3 totals 16 residues. The CDR3: CASSPGQGADTSGYTF. The DNA for the CDR3 is TGTGCCAGCAGCCCGGGACAGGGGGCCGACACAAGCGGCTACACCTTC. Drawing the rest from reference TRBV5-6 and TRBJ1-2, the complete variable domain is DAGVTQSPTHLIKTRGQQVTLRCSPKSGHDTVSWYQQALGQGPQFIFQYYEEEERQRGNFPDRFSGHQFPNYSSELNVNALLLGDSALYLCASSPGQGADTSGYTFGSGTRLTVV.

The chain has TRBV10-3 and TRBJ1-4, with D unresolved. V lost 11 bases to trimming and J lost 8 bases, with 18 bases between them. Germline CDR1 and CDR2: ENHRY and SYGVKD. This CDR3 has 13 residues. The DNA for the CDR3 is TGTGCCGTAGGGTCTGGGATGAGCGAAAAACTGTTTTTT. This gives the protein CAVGSGMSEKLFF.

J is TRBJ1-1 and V is TRBV6-1, with 10 bases identical to TRBD1. The CDR3 spans 15 residues. The V segment lost 5 bases and the J segment 4 bases; nucleotides outside the gene matches: 7. Germline assignment: CDR1 MNHNS and CDR2 SASEGT. CDR3 DNA: TGTGCCAGCAGTAAGCGGGACAGGGGCGCCACTGAAGCTTTCTTT. Amino acid sequence: CASSKRDRGATEAFF.